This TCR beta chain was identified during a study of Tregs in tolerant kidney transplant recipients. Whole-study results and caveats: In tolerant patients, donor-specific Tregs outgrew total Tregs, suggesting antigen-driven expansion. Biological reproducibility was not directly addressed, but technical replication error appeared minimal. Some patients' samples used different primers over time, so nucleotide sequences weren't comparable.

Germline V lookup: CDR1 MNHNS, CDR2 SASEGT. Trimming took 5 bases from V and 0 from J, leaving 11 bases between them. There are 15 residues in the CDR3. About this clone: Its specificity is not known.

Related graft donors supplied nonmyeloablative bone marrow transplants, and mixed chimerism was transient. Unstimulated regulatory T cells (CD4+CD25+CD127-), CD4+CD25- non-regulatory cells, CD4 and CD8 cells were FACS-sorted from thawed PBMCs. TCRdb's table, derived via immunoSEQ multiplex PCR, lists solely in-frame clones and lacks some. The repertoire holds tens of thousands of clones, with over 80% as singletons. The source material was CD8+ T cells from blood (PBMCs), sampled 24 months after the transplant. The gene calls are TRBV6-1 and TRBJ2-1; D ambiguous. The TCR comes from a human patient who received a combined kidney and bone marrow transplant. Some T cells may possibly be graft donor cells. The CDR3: CASSFEPRSYNEQFF. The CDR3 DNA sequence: TGTGCCAGCAGTTTCGAGCCCCGCTCCTACAATGAGCAGTTCTTC.